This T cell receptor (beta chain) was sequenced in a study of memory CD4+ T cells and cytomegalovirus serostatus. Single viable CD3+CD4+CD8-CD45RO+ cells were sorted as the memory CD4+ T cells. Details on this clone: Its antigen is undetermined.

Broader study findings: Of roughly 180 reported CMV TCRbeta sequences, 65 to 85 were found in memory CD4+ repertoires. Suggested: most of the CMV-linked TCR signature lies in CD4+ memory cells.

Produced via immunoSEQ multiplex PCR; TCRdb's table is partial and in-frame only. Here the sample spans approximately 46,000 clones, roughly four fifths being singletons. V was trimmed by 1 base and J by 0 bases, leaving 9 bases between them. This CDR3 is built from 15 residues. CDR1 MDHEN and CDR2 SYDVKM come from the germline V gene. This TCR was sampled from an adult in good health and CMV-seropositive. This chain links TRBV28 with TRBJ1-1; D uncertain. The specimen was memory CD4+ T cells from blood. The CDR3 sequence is CASSLLGSMNTEAFF. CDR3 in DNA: TGTGCCAGCAGTTTATTAGGTTCCATGAACACTGAAGCTTTCTTT.